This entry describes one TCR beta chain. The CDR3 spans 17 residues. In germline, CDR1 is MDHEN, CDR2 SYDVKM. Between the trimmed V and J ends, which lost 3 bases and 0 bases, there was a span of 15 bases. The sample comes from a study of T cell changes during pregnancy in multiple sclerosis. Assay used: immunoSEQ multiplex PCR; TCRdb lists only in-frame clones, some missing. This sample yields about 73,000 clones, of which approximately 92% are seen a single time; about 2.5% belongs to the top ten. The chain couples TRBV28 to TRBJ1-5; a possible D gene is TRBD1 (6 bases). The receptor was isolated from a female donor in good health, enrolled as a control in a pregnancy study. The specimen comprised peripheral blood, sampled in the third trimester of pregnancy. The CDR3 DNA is TGTGCCAGCAGTTTTAGTCGGGGGGCGCATAGCAATCAGCCCCAGCATTTT. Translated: CASSFSRGAHSNQPQHF.